This is a list of T cell receptor beta chains from one sample in a study of T cells in Graves' hyperthyroidism and ophthalmopathy. MiXCR, applied by TCRdb to the multiplex PCR reads, yields one record per CDR3 protein. The table has hundreds of thousands of distinct CDR3 sequences, about 15% seen once. The specimen sequenced was blood. These receptors all stem from a woman between 18 and 30 years old with Graves' hyperthyroidism. Both conserved end residues are part of each CDR3. Fields, in order: D gene, clone size, V gene, J gene, CDR3 protein, CDR3 DNA. The D gene is left open where the match is weak. Size is omitted from some rows. Given values are once, few, many or a class for expanded clones.

>TRBD2|many|TRBV2|TRBJ2-5
CASSLTSGSGETQYF
TGTGCCAGCAGTCTTACTAGCGGGAGCGGGGAGACCCAGTACTTC
>TRBD1|NA|TRBV10-2|TRBJ1-1
CASSEVGTVNTEAFF
TGCGCCAGCAGTGAGGTGGGGACAGTGAACACTGAAGCTTTCTTT
>NA|many|TRBV11-2|TRBJ2-7
CASSRSSIGYEQYF
TGTGCCAGCAGCCGGAGCTCGATCGGATACGAGCAGTACTTC
>TRBD2|many|TRBV2|TRBJ2-3
CASRPGSGSLSGTDTQYF
TGTGCCAGCAGGCCGGGTAGCGGGAGCTTGAGCGGCACAGATACGCAGTATTTT
>NA|many|TRBV7-2|TRBJ1-5
CASSLRVGHFNQPQHF
TGTGCCAGCAGCCTAAGGGTAGGACACTTCAATCAGCCCCAGCATTTT
>TRBD1|many|TRBV7-3|TRBJ2-1
CASSLGTTGGDEQFF
TGTGCCAGCAGCCTAGGAACGACAGGGGGCGATGAGCAGTTCTTC
>NA|NA|TRBV20-1|TRBJ2-2
CSAPPRAANTGELFF
TGCAGTGCTCCCCCGAGGGCAGCGAACACCGGGGAGCTGTTTTTT
>TRBD1|many|TRBV4-3|TRBJ2-1
CASSQGDRTYNEQFF
TGCGCCAGCAGCCAAGGGGACAGGACCTACAATGAGCAGTTCTTC
>NA|NA|TRBV20-1|TRBJ1-2
CSATIPGEHYGYTF
TGCAGTGCTACCATCCCGGGGGAGCACTATGGCTACACCTTC
>NA|NA|TRBV3-1|TRBJ1-1
CASSQDYGGQMDTEAFF
TGTGCCAGCAGCCAAGATTACGGGGGGCAAATGGACACTGAAGCTTTCTTT
>TRBD2|many|TRBV27|TRBJ2-5
CASSWGPAGAEIETQYF
TGTGCCAGCAGTTGGGGCCCAGCGGGAGCTGAGATAGAGACCCAGTACTTC
>NA|NA|TRBV6-5|TRBJ2-1
CASSYRDRSCDEQFF
TGTGCCAGCAGTTACAGGGATAGGAGCTGTGATGAGCAGTTCTTC
>NA|NA|TRBV2|TRBJ1-5
CASSPGLKPQHF
TGTGCCAGCAGTCCGGGATTGAAGCCCCAGCATTTT
>TRBD2|many|TRBV7-8|TRBJ2-1
CASSLGTWTSGRYEQFF
TGTGCCAGCAGCTTAGGAACATGGACTAGCGGGAGGTATGAGCAGTTCTTC
>NA|NA|TRBV5-1|TRBJ1-5
CASSLSGADSNQPQHF
TGCGCCAGCAGCTTGAGTGGCGCAGATAGCAATCAGCCCCAGCATTTT
>NA|many|TRBV18|TRBJ2-4
CASSPSLGGKDIQYF
TGTGCCAGCTCCCCCTCTTTGGGGGGCAAGGACATTCAGTACTTC
>NA|many|TRBV12-3/TRBV12-4|TRBJ1-4
CASSLGSGGATNEKLFF
TGTGCCAGCAGTTTAGGTTCGGGTGGGGCAACTAATGAAAAACTGTTTTTT
>TRBD2|many|TRBV29-1|TRBJ2-3
CSVEKVAGGTDTQYF
TGCAGCGTTGAAAAGGTAGCGGGAGGCACAGATACGCAGTATTTT
>TRBD2|many|TRBV7-9|TRBJ2-3
CASSSGLAGVVYGTDTQYF
TGTGCCAGCAGCTCGGGACTAGCGGGAGTCGTTTACGGCACAGATACGCAGTATTTT
>NA|many|TRBV6-1|TRBJ2-3
CATAPGILSDTQYF
TGTGCCACAGCACCAGGGATATTGTCAGATACGCAGTATTTT
>TRBD2|few|TRBV11-2|TRBJ2-7
CASSLGHTGGGRAREQYF
TGTGCCAGCAGCTTGGGCCACACCGGGGGCGGGAGGGCCAGGGAGCAGTACTTC
>TRBD1|many|TRBV7-9|TRBJ2-7
CASSPRQGVYEQYF
TGTGCCAGCAGCCCAAGACAGGGAGTCTACGAGCAGTACTTC
>NA|NA|TRBV9|TRBJ1-6
CASSVGAQLNSPLHF
TGTGCCAGCAGCGTAGGGGCCCAACTCAATTCACCCCTCCACTTT
>NA|NA|TRBV29-1|TRBJ2-3
CSVESNTQYF
TGCAGCGTTGAATCTAATACGCAGTATTTT
>TRBD2|many|TRBV28|TRBJ2-1
CASSFGGRAYEQFF
TGTGCCAGCAGTTTCGGCGGGAGGGCCTATGAGCAGTTCTTC
>NA|NA|TRBV20-1|TRBJ2-7
CTSSPFSYEQYF
TGCACCTCATCTCCCTTCTCCTACGAGCAGTACTTC
>NA|many|TRBV5-1|TRBJ1-5
CASSLDSTNQPQHF
TGCGCCAGCAGCTTGGACAGTACGAATCAGCCCCAGCATTTT
>TRBD1|many|TRBV4-1|TRBJ2-5
CASSSLTGGVETQYF
TGCGCCAGCAGCTCGCTGACAGGGGGTGTAGAGACCCAGTACTTC
>NA|few|TRBV3-1|TRBJ2-3
CASSSFEADYTDTQYF
TGTGCCAGCAGCTCCTTCGAAGCGGACTACACAGATACGCAGTATTTT
>TRBD2|many|TRBV6-1|TRBJ2-2
CASSPGLANTGELFF
TGTGCCAGCAGCCCAGGACTAGCGAACACCGGGGAGCTGTTTTTT
>NA|once|TRBV10-1|TRBJ2-2
CASSEFRVPGELFF
TGCGCCAGCAGTGAGTTCAGGGTCCCCGGGGAGCTGTTTTTT